The 30 T cell receptor beta chains given below trace back to one sample, sequenced in a study of CD8 T cells in ankylosing spondylitis. TCRdb fed the 5' RACE reads into MiXCR, producing one record per CDR3 protein. The sample consists of some 240,000 distinct CDR3 sequences, more than 20% of them appearing once. The specimen was blood, either unsorted or a sorted T cell fraction (not recorded which). The source is a male donor with ankylosing spondylitis or in good health (not recorded which).

This clonotype was counted only a few times. The chain couples TRBV10-1 to TRBJ2-7; D unresolved. CDR1 WNHNN and CDR2 SYGVQD come from the germline V gene (reference sequence). The CDR3 consists of 14 residues. V was clipped by 3 bases and J by 3 bases, with 12 bases between them. CDR3 sequence (DNA): TGCGCCAGCAGTGAAGATACTTCTATCTACGAGCAGTACTTC. Its translation: CASSEDTSIYEQYF.

The genes are TRBV5-6 and TRBJ2-7; D possibly matches TRBD1 or TRBD2 (5 bases each). V was trimmed by 4 bases and J by 1 base, leaving 15 bases between them. CDR1 is SGHDT, CDR2 YYEEEE, per germline. There are 15 residues in the CDR3. The CDR3 DNA follows: TGTGCCAGCAGCGGGGGACCGGGGTCGTCCTACGAGCAGTACTTC. It codes for CASSGGPGSSYEQYF.

The chain links TRBV18 to TRBJ1-1; D perhaps matches TRBD1 (5 bases). Germline CDR1 and CDR2: KGHSH and LQKENI. V was cut by 3 bases and J by 1 base, with 12 bases left in between. The CDR3 runs 15 residues. The CDR3 here is CASSPVRGANTEAFF. In nucleotides, the CDR3 is TGTGCCAGCTCACCCGTCCGCGGGGCGAACACTGAAGCTTTCTTT.

CDR3 protein: CASSPGGWYTDTQYF. DNA for the CDR3: TGTGCCAGCAGCCCCGGGGGGTGGTACACAGATACGCAGTATTTT. The chain carries TRBV5-6 and TRBJ2-3, with 7 bases identical to TRBD2. The CDR3 extends over 15 amino acids. The junction had 7 bases not matched to a gene; V was cut back by 4 bases and J by 2 bases. CDR1 and CDR2 from the germline V gene are SGHDT and YYEEEE.

This sequence joins TRBV6-5 and TRBJ1-6, with TRBD1 as a possible D gene (5 bases). The CDR3 extends over 17 amino acids. V was shortened by 4 bases and J by 0 bases, with 13 bases between the two germline ends. Germline loops: CDR1 MNHEY, CDR2 SVGAGI. CDR3 sequence (DNA): TGTGCCAGCAGTTGGGGACCTGCCAGCTCCTATAATTCACCCCTCCACTTT. Its translation: CASSWGPASSYNSPLHF.

The chain links TRBV4-1 to TRBJ2-1, with 8 bases lining up with TRBD2. Germline-derived CDR1 and CDR2 are MGHRA and YSYEKL. The V gene end was trimmed by 4 bases and the J gene end by 0 bases; junction bases not matched to a gene: 11. There are 18 residues in the CDR3. The CDR3 nucleotides are TGCGCCAGCAGCCGACAACACCGGGGGGGGAGCTCCTACAATGAGCAGTTCTTC. It codes for CASSRQHRGGSSYNEQFF.

In its sample, this clonotype was seen a few times. The V and J genes are TRBV10-3 and TRBJ1-6; the D gene is possibly TRBD1 (6 bases). V lost 6 bases to trimming and J lost 7 bases, with 7 bases between them. Per germline, CDR1 ENHRY and CDR2 SYGVKD. The CDR3 contains 12 residues. The CDR3: CAIRGQNSPLHF. CDR3 sequence (DNA): TGTGCCATCAGAGGACAGAATTCACCCCTCCACTTT.

As for this clonotype: The junction departs from the called germline gene at one end, perhaps through a read error. DNA of the CDR3: TGTGCCAGCAGTTTAGGTGGGTCGGGCACAGATACGCAGTATTTT. It encodes CASSLGGSGTDTQYF. The V call is TRBV5-1, the J call TRBJ2-3; no clear D. CDR3 length: 15 residues. The germline CDR1 and CDR2 sequences are SGHRS and YFSETQ.

The chain links TRBV20-1 to TRBJ2-3; D not certain. Germline V CDR1 and CDR2: DFQATT, SNEGSKA (reference sequence). The CDR3 is made up of 14 amino acids. Trimming pared 3 bases from V and 0 bases from J, leaving 10 bases between. The CDR3 loop is CSARFSASTDTQYF. The CDR3, as DNA: TGCAGTGCTAGGTTCAGTGCTAGCACAGATACGCAGTATTTT.

The rearrangement joins TRBV20-1 to TRBJ2-7; the D is unclear. This CDR3 spans 10 amino acids. V lost 0 bases and J 9 bases, leaving 6 bases between the germline ends. CDR1 and CDR2 (germline): DFQATT, SNEGSKA (reference sequence). In nucleotides, the CDR3 is TGCAGTGCTAGAGAGAGTGTGCAGTACTTC. Encoded protein: CSARESVQYF.

The gene calls are TRBV10-3 and TRBJ2-3, with TRBD1 matching 7 bases. Germline CDR1 and CDR2: ENHRY and SYGVKD. CDR3 length: 14 residues. V lost 2 bases to trimming and J lost 5 bases; unmatched junction nucleotides: 4. The DNA for the CDR3 is TGTGCCATCAGTGAGACGGACAGGAAAGATACGCAGTATTTT. This gives the protein CAISETDRKDTQYF.

The V call is TRBV20-1, the J call TRBJ1-6, with 8 positions matching TRBD1. With 7 bases clipped from V and 7 bases from J, the junction kept 3 bases outside the gene matches. The CDR3 consists of 12 residues. Germline V gene sequence: CDR1 DFQATT, CDR2 SNEGSKA (reference sequence). CDR3 sequence: CSGTGINSPLHF. DNA for the CDR3: TGCAGTGGGACAGGGATCAATTCACCCCTCCACTTT.

J is TRBJ2-2 and V is TRBV20-1; 14 nucleotides align to TRBD2. CDR1 and CDR2 from the germline V gene are DFQATT and SNEGSKA (reference sequence). CDR3 length equals 17 residues. Germline trimming cut 1 base from V and 3 bases from J; bases unmatched to any gene: 4. The CDR3 is CSARGGLAGGHTGELFF. DNA for the CDR3: TGCAGTGCTAGAGGAGGACTAGCGGGGGGACACACCGGGGAGCTGTTTTTT.

The gene calls are TRBV12-3 or TRBV12-4 and TRBJ2-1; no firm D call. This CDR3 spans 12 amino acids. V gave up 6 bases and J gave up 4 bases, with 7 bases separating them. This chain's CDR3 is CASRQTYNEQFF. The CDR3, as DNA: TGTGCCAGCAGGCAGACATACAATGAGCAGTTCTTC.

This sequence joins TRBV24-1 and TRBJ2-3, with D unresolved. Germline V gene sequence: CDR1 KGHDR, CDR2 SFDVKD. The CDR3 spans 16 residues. V shed 2 bases and J shed 0 bases, with 11 bases lying between them. This chain's CDR3 is CATSDWGGGSTDTQYF. In nucleotides, the CDR3 is TGTGCCACCAGTGATTGGGGTGGCGGAAGCACAGATACGCAGTATTTT.

In its sample, this clonotype was seen many times. The chain employs TRBV12-5 and TRBJ2-7; no clear D gene. Germline CDR1 and CDR2: LGHNT and FRNRAP. Trimming took 0 bases from V and 6 from J, leaving 18 bases between them. The CDR3 spans 16 residues. CDR3 DNA sequence: TGTGCTAGTGGTTTGGTACTAAGGCCAAAGGTTTCCGAGCAGTACTTC. Translated: CASGLVLRPKVSEQYF.

This clonotype came up many times. J is TRBJ2-2 and V is TRBV7-2; 12 bases are a match to TRBD2. This CDR3 contains 18 residues. The germline V gene has CDR1 SGHTA and CDR2 FQGNSA. V lost 0 bases to trimming and J lost 6 bases; unmatched junction nucleotides: 8. The CDR3 nucleotides are TGTGCCAGCAGCTTAGCGCCTAGCGGGGGGGCATCGGCCGGGGAGCTGTTTTTT. This sequence encodes CASSLAPSGGASAGELFF.

This clonotype has a count of ten or more. This chain links TRBV5-1 with TRBJ1-4, with D perhaps TRBD1 (5 bases). Trimming pared 4 bases from V and 7 bases from J, leaving 20 bases between. The CDR3 totals 16 residues. Germline values: CDR1 SGHRS, CDR2 YFSETQ. Here the CDR3 reads CASSPRTGSGGEKLFF. In DNA, the CDR3 is TGCGCCAGCAGCCCACGAACAGGATCTGGCGGTGAAAAACTGTTTTTT.

This clonotype was counted only a few times. This rearrangement joins TRBV12-3 or TRBV12-4 to TRBJ2-1; 10 bases map to TRBD2. The CDR3 is 16 residues long. The V segment lost 0 bases and the J segment 6 bases; nucleotides outside the gene matches: 5. The chain's CDR3 is CASSLARASGGNEQFF. The CDR3 DNA follows: TGTGCCAGCAGTTTAGCGCGGGCTAGCGGGGGCAATGAGCAGTTCTTC.

CDR3 nucleotide sequence: TGTGCCAGCAGCTTACAGGTTAACACTGAGCAGTTCTTC. Amino acids: CASSLQVNTEQFF. This chain uses TRBV5-5 with TRBJ2-1; possible D gene TRBD1, 5 bases. Germline-derived CDR1 and CDR2 are SGHKS and YYEKEE (reference sequence). The CDR3 runs to 13 residues. The V end was cut by 2 bases, the J end by 9 bases, with 12 bases between.

The chain combines TRBV15 with TRBJ1-5; 8 bases map to TRBD1. V dropped 4 bases and J dropped 4; count of bases not matched to a gene: 6. This CDR3 is 15 amino acids long. Germline CDR1 is LNHNV and CDR2 is YYDKDF (reference sequence). CDR3 amino acids: CATSITGGANQPQHF. The CDR3 DNA sequence: TGTGCCACCAGCATTACAGGGGGTGCAAATCAGCCCCAGCATTTT.

At least ten counts were recorded for this clonotype. The CDR3 DNA reads as TGCGCCAGCAGCCAACCTGGACTATCCCGATACAATGAGCAGTTCTTC. As protein: CASSQPGLSRYNEQFF. The chain is built from TRBV4-1 and TRBJ2-1; perhaps TRBD2 as D (6 bases). Germline assignment: CDR1 MGHRA and CDR2 YSYEKL. The CDR3 totals 16 residues. V was clipped by 2 bases and J by 4 bases, with 15 bases between them.

This clonotype was observed many times. The chain links TRBV29-1 to TRBJ1-2, with D tentatively TRBD1 (6 bases). The CDR3 spans 15 residues. V lost 3 bases and J lost 4, with 18 bases in between. Germline lookup yields CDR1 SQVTM and CDR2 ANQGSEA. In DNA, the CDR3 is TGCAGCGTTGATTGGCAGGGGACCACGGGCTATGGCTACACCTTC. Translating it yields CSVDWQGTTGYGYTF.

This clonotype was seen many times. V usage is TRBV19 and J usage is TRBJ1-5; no clear D. CDR1 LNHDA and CDR2 SQIVND come from the germline V gene (reference sequence). CDR3 length: 15 amino acids. V dropped 5 bases and J dropped 0 bases, with 11 bases sitting between them. In nucleotides, the CDR3 is TGTGCCAGTAGTCACCGACGGAATAGCAATCAGCCCCAGCATTTT. This encodes CASSHRRNSNQPQHF.

This clonotype was detected many times. V and J are TRBV29-1 and TRBJ1-2; D is unclear. With 7 bases removed from V and 1 base from J, the gap between germline ends came to 13 bases. CDR3 size: 13 residues. Germline V gene lookup returns CDR1 SQVTM and CDR2 ANQGSEA. DNA of the CDR3: TGCAGCGCCACATCTTACCTTAACTATGGCTACACCTTC. As protein: CSATSYLNYGYTF.

V gene TRBV10-3 combines with J gene TRBJ2-7, with 8 positions matching TRBD1. The CDR3 loop spans 16 amino acids. V was pared by 2 bases and J by 0 bases, with 6 bases of the junction left unmatched. Germline V gives CDR1 ENHRY, CDR2 SYGVKD. The DNA of the CDR3 is TGTGCCATCAGTGAGGCAGGGGGCGCATACTCCTACGAGCAGTACTTC. This codes for CAISEAGGAYSYEQYF.

This clonotype was counted many times. V usage is TRBV20-1 and J usage is TRBJ2-7; D is unresolved. Germline assignment: CDR1 DFQATT and CDR2 SNEGSKA (reference sequence). Trimming cost V 3 bases and J 2 bases, with 11 bases left between them. This CDR3 comprises 13 residues. The CDR3 DNA reads as TGCAGTGCTAGGGGCGTGGCAGCCTACGAGCAGTACTTC. Translating gives CSARGVAAYEQYF.

The rearrangement links TRBV5-6 to TRBJ2-4; the D is unclear. The CDR3 is 16 residues long. With 0 bases removed from V and 0 bases from J, the gap between germline ends came to 10 bases. Looked up from germline, CDR1 is SGHDT and CDR2 is YYEEEE. CDR3 nucleotides: TGTGCCAGCAGCTTGGGGCCGAATATAGCCAAAAACATTCAGTACTTC. This encodes CASSLGPNIAKNIQYF.

The genes are TRBV7-8 and TRBJ2-4; the D gene is possibly TRBD2 (6 bases). The germline CDR1 and CDR2 sequences are SGHVS and FQNEAQ. Trimming pared 1 base from V and 0 bases from J, leaving 19 bases between. CDR3 size: 19 residues. The CDR3 loop reads CASSLGSGGGNLAKNIQYF. CDR3 in DNA: TGTGCCAGCAGCTTAGGATCTGGTGGCGGGAACCTAGCCAAAAACATTCAGTACTTC.

The CDR3 protein is CASSRQPEDYGYTF. CDR3 DNA: TGCGCCAGCAGCCGACAGCCGGAGGACTATGGCTACACCTTC. The rearrangement links TRBV10-2 to TRBJ1-2; possible D gene TRBD1, 5 bases. V was pared by 6 bases and J by 3 bases, with 14 bases between. This CDR3 comprises 14 residues. Germline V gene lookup returns CDR1 WSHSY and CDR2 SAAADI.